The T cell receptor beta chain described here comes from a study of T-cell memory formation after mild COVID-19. Looking at the study overall: The two donors had largely donor-specific TCR clusters.

TCRdb itself ran the 5' RACE reads through MiXCR, one entry per CDR3 protein. The sample carries about 560,000 distinct CDR3 sequences, less than 25% recorded once. Germline CDR1 reads SGHTA; CDR2 reads FQGTGA. The CDR3 loop spans 14 amino acids. Concerning this clonotype: The junction departs from germline at one end; a sequencing error may be responsible.

The chain carries TRBV7-3 and TRBJ1-1; D unclear. The TCR comes from an adult woman who had mild COVID-19 (a few samples of this study predate the infection). Cell type and time point are not known. The sequencing input was PBMCs or a T cell subset sorted from them (not recorded which). The CDR3 sequence is CASSLTSSGTEAFF. The CDR3 DNA reads TGTGCCAGCAGCCTAACCTCGAGTGGTACTGAAGCTTTCTTT.